A single sample gave rise to the 20 T cell receptor beta chains below, sequenced in a study of blood T cell repertoires in COVID-19. Assay: immunoSEQ multiplex PCR; the TCRdb copy retains only in-frame clones and omits some. The sample yields about 150,000 clones, about 90% seen once. Sequenced material: peripheral blood. The receptors were sampled from a man aged 50 to 60 with acute or convalescent COVID-19.

The chain employs TRBV18 and TRBJ2-2; perhaps TRBD2 as D (5 bases). The length of the CDR3 is 18 residues. V lost 3 bases to trimming and J lost 1 base, with 18 bases between them. Germline lookup yields CDR1 KGHSH and CDR2 LQKENI. CDR3: CASSPTRYRSGNTGELFF. CDR3 DNA sequence: TGTGCCAGCTCACCCACCCGGTATCGGAGCGGGAACACCGGGGAGCTGTTTTTT.

This clone was observed a handful of times. The J gene is TRBJ1-2, the V gene TRBV27, with 8 positions matching TRBD1. CDR1 is MNHEY, CDR2 SMNVEV, per germline (reference sequence). V dropped 5 bases and J dropped 8; count of bases not matched to a gene: 16. The CDR3 spans 16 residues. The CDR3 loop reads CASSPDVVQGARGYTF. CDR3 nucleotides: TGTGCCAGCAGTCCGGACGTGGTCCAGGGGGCTAGGGGCTACACCTTC.

The chain uses TRBV5-4 and TRBJ2-5; 8 positions agree with TRBD2. The CDR3 contains 14 residues. CDR1 is SGHNT, CDR2 YYREEE, per germline (reference sequence). J was trimmed by 2 bases and V by 4 bases; bases with no gene match: 4. The CDR3 bases are TGTGCCAGCAGCATAGCGGGACAACAAGAGACCCAGTACTTC. This sequence encodes CASSIAGQQETQYF.

The chain has TRBV3-1 (or the pseudogene TRBV3-2) and TRBJ2-7; TRBD1 agrees at 8 bases. Unmatched junction bases numbered 3, after V lost 0 bases and J lost 2 bases. Germline values: CDR1 LGHDT, CDR2 YNNKEL (reference sequence). The CDR3 is 15 residues long. CDR3 nucleotide sequence: TGTGCCAGCAGCCAAGACGTGGGACAGGCCTACGAGCAGTACGTC. It encodes CASSQDVGQAYEQYV.

This rearrangement joins TRBV5-1 to TRBJ2-1, with TRBD2 identical over 8 bases. The CDR3 sequence is 15 residues long. V was pared by 4 bases and J by 2 bases, with 5 bases of the junction left unmatched. Germline V gene lookup returns CDR1 SGHRS and CDR2 YFSETQ. CDR3 protein: CASSLSGSAYNEQFF. CDR3 coding DNA: TGCGCCAGCAGCCTCAGCGGGAGCGCCTACAATGAGCAGTTCTTC.

J is TRBJ2-2 and V is TRBV3-1 (or the pseudogene TRBV3-2); 14 positions agree with TRBD2. The germline V gene has CDR1 LGHDT and CDR2 YNNKEL (reference sequence). CDR3 length equals 18 residues. Germline trimming cut 4 bases from V and 1 base from J; bases unmatched to any gene: 5. CDR3 coding DNA: TGTGCCAGCAGCCCGGGACTAGCGGGGGTGTTGAACACCGGGGAGCTGTTTTTT. Amino acid sequence: CASSPGLAGVLNTGELFF.

V is TRBV24-1 and J is TRBJ1-2, with D tentatively TRBD1 (5 bases). The V end was cut by 4 bases, the J end by 8 bases, with 16 bases between. The CDR3 consists of 14 residues. CDR1 and CDR2 from the germline V gene are KGHDR and SFDVKD. In nucleotides, the CDR3 is TGTGCCACCAGTGACACTCGGCAGGGTGGAGGCTACACCTTC. This codes for CATSDTRQGGGYTF.

This clone was observed a single time. The genes are TRBV7-9 and TRBJ2-2; TRBD2 aligns across 10 bases. The CDR3 has 16 amino acids. Germline V gives CDR1 SEHNR, CDR2 FQNEAQ (reference sequence). V shed 2 bases and J 5 bases; nucleotides not matched to a gene: 5. The CDR3 loop reads CASSLLAGVGTGELFF. DNA of the CDR3: TGTGCCAGCAGCTTACTAGCGGGAGTGGGGACCGGGGAGCTGTTTTTT.

The V and J genes are TRBV18 and TRBJ2-3; a possible D gene is TRBD1 (5 bases). The CDR3 has 17 amino acids. The germline V and J ends were trimmed by 6 bases and 1 base, with 20 bases remaining between them. Germline assignment: CDR1 KGHSH and CDR2 LQKENI. CDR3 nucleotides: TGTGCCAGCTCCCCTGGGGCGTTGACCTGGGGCACAGATACGCAGTATTTT. This encodes CASSPGALTWGTDTQYF.

The V and J genes are TRBV4-1 and TRBJ2-7; 9 bases are shared with TRBD2. CDR1 MGHRA and CDR2 YSYEKL come from the germline V gene. This CDR3 comprises 15 residues. The junction had 4 bases not matched to a gene; V was cut back by 1 base and J by 3 bases. Here the CDR3 DNA reads TGCGCCAGCAGCCAAGGGCGGGAGGGCCTCTACGAGCAGTACTTC. Translated, it gives CASSQGREGLYEQYF.

The chain combines TRBV9 with TRBJ2-2; TRBD1 matches 7 bases. Germline V gene data show CDR1 as SGDLS and CDR2 as YYNGEE. Unmatched junction bases numbered 6, after V lost 8 bases and J lost 2 bases. This CDR3 has 14 residues. CDR3 residues: CASSGTANTGELFF. CDR3 DNA sequence: TGTGCCAGTTCCGGGACAGCAAACACCGGGGAGCTGTTTTTT.

This sequence joins TRBV2 and TRBJ2-7; D might be TRBD2 (6 bases). The CDR3 extends over 11 amino acids. Germline V lookup: CDR1 SNHLY, CDR2 FYNNEI. The V end lost 7 bases, the J end lost 3 bases, and 7 bases lay between the germline ends. CDR3 sequence: CASKGGYEQYF. DNA for the CDR3: TGTGCCAGCAAGGGAGGCTACGAGCAGTACTTC.

This clone has only a few counts. The chain employs TRBV18 and TRBJ2-1; possible D gene TRBD1, 5 bases. V was pared by 4 bases and J by 4 bases, with 11 bases between. This CDR3 has 14 amino acids. The germline CDR1 and CDR2 sequences are KGHSH and LQKENI. The DNA of the CDR3 is TGTGCCAGCTCACAGGACACCTTTTACAATGAGCAGTTCTTC. Amino acid sequence: CASSQDTFYNEQFF.

V gene TRBV5-4 combines with J gene TRBJ2-3; TRBD2 agrees at 8 bases. The junction had 14 bases not matched to a gene; V was cut back by 4 bases and J by 4 bases. The CDR3 contains 17 residues. Germline-derived CDR1 and CDR2 are SGHNT and YYREEE (reference sequence). DNA of the CDR3: TGTGCCAGCAGCCCCCGGGCGGCGGGAGGAGCGGCAGATACGCAGTATTTT. As protein: CASSPRAAGGAADTQYF.

This chain joins TRBV18 and TRBJ2-5; 7 bases are a match to TRBD1. The CDR3 has 15 residues. The V segment lost 5 bases and the J segment 1 base; nucleotides outside the gene matches: 7. Germline CDR1 is KGHSH and CDR2 is LQKENI. CDR3 coding DNA: TGTGCCAGCTCAATTACTACAGGGGCCCAAGAGACCCAGTACTTC. This encodes CASSITTGAQETQYF.

The sample holds one count of this clone. The CDR3 sequence: CASRPTTGGDSPLHF. In nucleotides, the CDR3 is TGTGCCAGCAGACCTACGACAGGGGGTGATTCACCCCTCCACTTT. The chain recombines TRBV6-5 with TRBJ1-6; 9 bases align to TRBD1. V lost 6 bases, J lost 8 bases, and 8 bases stayed unmatched. The CDR3 has 15 residues. Germline-derived CDR1 and CDR2 are MNHEY and SVGAGI.

The J gene is TRBJ2-2, the V gene TRBV10-1; D perhaps matches TRBD2 (6 bases). The CDR3 covers 14 residues. Germline CDR1 reads WNHNN; CDR2 reads SYGVQD (reference sequence). The ends were cut back, 6 bases at V and 6 bases at J, with 14 bases in the middle. The CDR3 bases are TGCGCCAGCAGGGAGCCGGGGGACGCCGGGGAGCTGTTTTTT. This codes for CASREPGDAGELFF.

This clone was detected once. J is TRBJ1-6 and V is TRBV6-5; D call uncertain. The CDR3 is made up of 12 amino acids. Trimming pared 0 bases from V and 10 bases from J, leaving 4 bases between. The V gene's germline CDR1 is MNHEY and CDR2 SVGAGI. CDR3 in DNA: TGTGCCAGCAGTTACTCGCGCTCACCCCTCCACTTT. Its translation is CASSYSRSPLHF.

V and J are TRBV2 and TRBJ2-1; TRBD2 matches at 10 bases. CDR3 size: 15 residues. The germline V gene has CDR1 SNHLY and CDR2 FYNNEI. Trimming cost V 5 bases and J 7 bases; bases outside gene matches: 8. The DNA for the CDR3 is TGTGCCAGCAGTTCGAGCGGGAGGGCCCAGAATGAGCAGTTCTTC. This encodes CASSSSGRAQNEQFF.

This chain links TRBV28 with TRBJ2-5; 9 bases match TRBD1. From germline, CDR1 is MDHEN and CDR2 SYDVKM. This CDR3 has 13 residues. The trim removed 6 bases at V and 5 bases at J, leaving 4 bases unmatched. The CDR3 nucleotides read TGTGCCAGCAGCCACAGGGGGCTTGAGACCCAGTACTTC. Translation gives CASSHRGLETQYF.